The 4 T cell receptor beta chains below all came from one sample that was sequenced in a study of T-cell reconstitution after alpha-beta-depleted transplantation in children. Unique molecular identifiers were incorporated into the prepared TCRbeta library. TCRdb reprocessed the PCR reads via MiXCR and lists one record per CDR3 protein. The table shows 5,500 to 8,500 distinct CDR3 sequences, with 4% to 5.5% occurring only once. The material was PBMCs, mostly from graft donor cells, obtained 180 days after TCRalphabeta/CD19-depleted stem cell transplant. The receptors here all came from a child younger than two who had a stem cell transplant for acute myeloid leukemia, so the T cells may come from the graft donor.

This clonotype was seen many times. This chain uses TRBV24-1 with TRBJ2-3; TRBD2 matches at 9 bases. This CDR3 has 17 residues. Looked up from germline, CDR1 is KGHDR and CDR2 is SFDVKD. V lost 5 bases, J lost 0 bases, and 8 bases stayed unmatched. The CDR3 loop reads CATSGESGRTSTDTQYF. DNA for the CDR3: TGTGCCACCAGTGGTGAAAGCGGGAGGACAAGCACAGATACGCAGTATTTT.

This clonotype was seen repeatedly, ten times or more. V usage is TRBV6-6 and J usage is TRBJ2-5; D tentatively fits TRBD1 or TRBD2 (5 bases each). This CDR3 comprises 13 residues. Germline assignment: CDR1 MNHNY and CDR2 SVGAGI (reference sequence). Trimming took 6 bases from V and 1 from J, leaving 9 bases between them. CDR3 nucleotides: TGTGCCAGCAGCCCGGGGCGCCAAGAGACCCAGTACTTC. It translates to CASSPGRQETQYF.

This clonotype was detected many times. This chain uses TRBV15 with TRBJ2-1, with 9 nucleotides matching TRBD1. CDR1 and CDR2 (germline): LNHNV, YYDKDF (reference sequence). Germline trimming cut 6 bases from V and 4 bases from J; bases unmatched to any gene: 4. The CDR3 totals 14 residues. The CDR3 region is CATSDRGCYNEQFF. In DNA form, the CDR3 reads TGTGCCACCAGTGACAGGGGGTGTTACAATGAGCAGTTCTTC.

This clonotype was observed at least ten times. The V and J genes are TRBV28 and TRBJ2-3; D is unclear. CDR3 size: 16 residues. Germline CDR1 MDHEN, CDR2 SYDVKM. V was trimmed by 0 bases and J by 1 base, leaving 11 bases between them. CDR3 region: CASSLWASAGTDTQYF. The CDR3 DNA reads as TGTGCCAGCAGTTTATGGGCGTCGGCGGGCACAGATACGCAGTATTTT.